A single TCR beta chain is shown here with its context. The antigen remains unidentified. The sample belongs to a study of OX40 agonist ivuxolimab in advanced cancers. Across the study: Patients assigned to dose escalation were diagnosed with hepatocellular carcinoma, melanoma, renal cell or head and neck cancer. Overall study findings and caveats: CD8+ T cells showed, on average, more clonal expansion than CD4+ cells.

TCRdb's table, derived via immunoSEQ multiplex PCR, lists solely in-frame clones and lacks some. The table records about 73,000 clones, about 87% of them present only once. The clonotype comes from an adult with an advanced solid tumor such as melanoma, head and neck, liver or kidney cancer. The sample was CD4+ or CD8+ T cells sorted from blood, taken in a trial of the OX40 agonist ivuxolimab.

The CDR3 DNA is TGTGCCACCAGCAGCAGGGGTAGCGGGGAGACCCAGTACTTC. This translates into CATSSRGSGETQYF. The chain links TRBV15 to TRBJ2-5; a possible D gene is TRBD2 (7 bases). Trimming removed 3 bases at V and 5 bases at J, with 13 bases between. Germline V CDR1 and CDR2: LNHNV, YYDKDF (reference sequence). This CDR3 has 14 residues.